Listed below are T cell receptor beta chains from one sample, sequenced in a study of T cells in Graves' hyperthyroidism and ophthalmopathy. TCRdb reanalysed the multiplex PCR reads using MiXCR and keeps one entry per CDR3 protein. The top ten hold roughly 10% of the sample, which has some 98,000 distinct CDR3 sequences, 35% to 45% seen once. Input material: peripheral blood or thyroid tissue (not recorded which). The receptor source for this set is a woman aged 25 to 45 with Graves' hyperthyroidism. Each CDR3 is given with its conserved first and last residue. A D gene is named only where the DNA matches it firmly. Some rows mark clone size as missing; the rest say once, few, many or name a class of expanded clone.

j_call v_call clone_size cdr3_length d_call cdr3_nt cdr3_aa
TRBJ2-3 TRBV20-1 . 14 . TGCAGTGCTATTGGTCTGGGGACCACAGATACGCAGTATTTT CSAIGLGTTDTQYF
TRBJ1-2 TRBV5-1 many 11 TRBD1 TGCGCCAGCCGACAGGGGAGAGGCTACACCTTC CASRQGRGYTF
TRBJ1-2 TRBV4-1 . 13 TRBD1 TGCGCCAGCAGCCACGACAGGGCTCGTGGCTACACCTTC CASSHDRARGYTF
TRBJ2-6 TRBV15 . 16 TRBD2 TGTGCCACCACGCGGGGGGGTTACTCTGGGGCCAACGTCCTGACTTTC CATTRGGYSGANVLTF
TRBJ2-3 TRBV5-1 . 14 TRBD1 TGCGCCAGCACAGTGGGACAGCACACAGATACGCAGTATTTT CASTVGQHTDTQYF
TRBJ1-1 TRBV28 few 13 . TGTGCCAGCAGTTCCAACCAGGGGTCTTCAGCTTTCTTT CASSSNQGSSAFF
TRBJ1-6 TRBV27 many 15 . TGTGCCAGCAGTTTCGGGAAGTCCTATAATTCACCCCTCCACTTT CASSFGKSYNSPLHF
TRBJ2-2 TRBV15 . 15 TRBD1 TGTGCCACCAGCGGCGGGACAGGGTACGCCGGGGAGCTGTTTTTT CATSGGTGYAGELFF
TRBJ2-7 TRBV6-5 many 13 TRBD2 TGTGCCAGCAGTTTAGCGGGAGAATCCGAGCAGTACTTC CASSLAGESEQYF
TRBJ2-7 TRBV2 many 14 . TGTGCCAGCAGTACCAACCTCGAGATAGGGGAGCAGTACTTC CASSTNLEIGEQYF
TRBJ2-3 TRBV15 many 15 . TGTGCCACCAGCAAGCTCGACGGGAGCACAGATACGCAGTATTTT CATSKLDGSTDTQYF
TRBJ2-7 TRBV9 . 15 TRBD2 TGTGCCAGCAGCGTTGGGCTAGCGGGAGTCGGCGAGCAGTACTTC CASSVGLAGVGEQYF
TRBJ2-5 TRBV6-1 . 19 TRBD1 TGTGCCACCAGTAAAACAGGGGTGGCAGTCGGCCTGGGCCAAGGGACCCAGTACTTC CATSKTGVAVGLGQGTQYF
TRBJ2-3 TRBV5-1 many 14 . TGCGCCAGCAGCTTGTTCGGGGGCACAGATACGCAGTATTTT CASSLFGGTDTQYF
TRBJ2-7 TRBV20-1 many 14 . TGCAGTGCTAGAGGGACCTCGCCCTCCTACGAGCAGTACTTC CSARGTSPSYEQYF
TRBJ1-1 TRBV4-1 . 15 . TGCGCCAGCAGCCAAGATCGGGGCGGGTACACTGAAGCTTTCTTT CASSQDRGGYTEAFF
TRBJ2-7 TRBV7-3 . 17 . TGCGCCAGCAGCCAAGGTGGGGGCTCGGGGACCCCCTACGAGCAGTACTTC CASSQGGGSGTPYEQYF
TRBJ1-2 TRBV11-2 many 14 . TGTGCCAGCAGCTTAACGCTGGGGCTTTATGGCTACACCTTC CASSLTLGLYGYTF
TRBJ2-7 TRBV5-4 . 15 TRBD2 TGTGCCAGCAGAGTCGGGACTAGCGCCGGTTACGAGCAGTACTTC CASRVGTSAGYEQYF
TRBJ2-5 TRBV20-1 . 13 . TGCAGTGCGCAGGAGGGGTACCAAGAGACCCAGTACTTC CSAQEGYQETQYF
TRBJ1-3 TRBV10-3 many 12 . TGTGCCATCAGTGAAGGGGGAAACACCATATATTTT CAISEGGNTIYF
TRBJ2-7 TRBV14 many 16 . TGTGCCAGCGCGACTACAAAGGTTGCCACTATCTACGAGCAGTACTTC CASATTKVATIYEQYF
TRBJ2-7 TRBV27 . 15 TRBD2 TGTGCCAGCAGTTTACCCGGGACTAGTATATACGAGCAGTACTTC CASSLPGTSIYEQYF
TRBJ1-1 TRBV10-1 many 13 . TGCGCCAGCAGCCCGGAAAAGGGGGCTGAAGCTTTCTTT CASSPEKGAEAFF
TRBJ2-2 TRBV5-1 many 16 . TGCGCCAGCAGCTTGGCCCAGCGGAGAAACACCGGGGAGCTGTTTTTT CASSLAQRRNTGELFF
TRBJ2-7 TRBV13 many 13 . TGTGCCAGCAGCGCCCTAGGGTTGTACGAGCAGTACTTC CASSALGLYEQYF
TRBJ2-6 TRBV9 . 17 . TGTGCCAGCAGCGTAGGGGGGACGAGGGTCGGGGCCAACGTCCTGACTTTC CASSVGGTRVGANVLTF